Below are 3 T cell receptor beta chains sequenced from a single sample in a study of blood T cell repertoires in COVID-19. Only in-frame clones appear in the TCRdb table, and some are missing; sequencing was by immunoSEQ multiplex PCR. The sample holds 100,000 to 150,000 clones, 70% to 80% seen once. Sequenced sample: peripheral blood. These receptors were obtained from a man between 35 and 55 years old with active or convalescent COVID-19.

CDR3 nucleotide sequence: TGTGCCAGCAGTTTATTTGGGCCAACGGGGATCTCTGGGGCCAACGTCCTGACTTTC. Translated, it gives CASSLFGPTGISGANVLTF. The chain is built from TRBV27 and TRBJ2-6; TRBD2 might be the D (5 bases). The V gene lost 1 base and the J gene lost 0 bases, with 16 bases spanning the gap. Germline V gene lookup returns CDR1 MNHEY and CDR2 SMNVEV (reference sequence). The CDR3 length is 19 residues.

The chain recombines TRBV4-3 with TRBJ1-2, with 9 bases matching TRBD1. Germline trimming cut 5 bases from V and 2 bases from J; bases unmatched to any gene: 3. CDR3 length equals 14 residues. The germline CDR1 and CDR2 sequences are LGHNA and YSLEER. The CDR3 DNA is TGCGCCAGCAGCTGGGACAGGGACAACTATGGCTACACCTTC. Its protein is CASSWDRDNYGYTF.

The chain is built from TRBV10-1 and TRBJ2-1; D may be TRBD1 (5 bases). Per the germline V gene, CDR1 is WNHNN and CDR2 is SYGVQD (reference sequence). The V end lost 7 bases, the J end lost 9 bases, and 16 bases lay between the germline ends. There are 13 residues in the CDR3. This CDR3 is CASNQQGWSEQFF. CDR3 sequence (DNA): TGCGCCAGCAACCAGCAGGGTTGGAGTGAGCAGTTCTTC.